A selection of T cell receptor beta chains follows, all from one sample in a study of shared clonotypes between healthy human individuals. Using immunoSEQ multiplex PCR, the repertoire was profiled, and TCRdb retains in-frame clones only, with some absent. The sample holds more than 2 million clones, over 85% seen once. Sequencing was performed on naive CD4+ T cells sorted from blood. These receptors all come from a man between 18 and 35 years old in good health. Each CDR3 is given with its conserved first and last residue. D genes are given only for firm matches. Expanded clones get a size class; other rows say once, few or many, or leave the size out.

D gene	J gene	V gene	clone size	CDR3 protein	CDR3 DNA
TRBD1	TRBJ2-7	TRBV5-1	.	CASSPEYGQGVQYF	TGCGCCAGCAGCCCAGAATATGGACAGGGGGTGCAGTACTTC
.	TRBJ1-1	TRBV29-1	once	CSVESSEAFF	TGCAGCGTTGAAAGCTCTGAAGCTTTCTTT
TRBD1	TRBJ1-6	TRBV9	.	CASSRQGLPNSPLHF	TGTGCCAGCAGCAGACAGGGGCTTCCTAATTCACCCCTCCACTTT
.	TRBJ2-2	TRBV29-1	.	CSVDGSRTGELFF	TGCAGCGTTGACGGGAGTCGTACCGGGGAGCTGTTTTTT
TRBD1	TRBJ1-1	TRBV5-6	.	CASTLRQGRPHTEAFF	TGTGCCAGCACCCTGAGACAGGGCCGACCCCACACTGAAGCTTTCTTT
TRBD1	TRBJ2-7	TRBV10-3	.	CAISESRQGSPYEQYF	TGTGCCATCAGTGAGTCGAGACAGGGTTCCCCCTACGAGCAGTACTTC
.	TRBJ1-5	TRBV4-1	.	CASSLQTDSNQPQHF	TGCGCCAGCAGCCTCCAGACAGATAGCAATCAGCCCCAGCATTTT
.	TRBJ2-7	TRBV6-5	.	CASSSGDRRRGEQYF	TGTGCCAGCAGCTCCGGGGACAGGCGGCGGGGGGAGCAGTACTTC
.	TRBJ2-7	TRBV20-1	.	CSASERYEQYF	TGCAGTGCTTCCGAGCGGTACGAGCAGTACTTC
.	TRBJ1-2	TRBV12-5	once	CASGLGDPARMEYGYTF	TGTGCTAGTGGTTTGGGGGACCCAGCTCGAATGGAATATGGCTACACCTTC
.	TRBJ2-4	TRBV19	.	CASSMGAKNIQYF	TGTGCCAGTAGTATGGGGGCCAAAAACATTCAGTACTTC
.	TRBJ1-2	TRBV6-5	once	CASSYSRDNYGYTF	TGTGCCAGCAGTTACTCGAGGGACAACTATGGCTACACCTTC
.	TRBJ1-1	TRBV2	.	CASQISMNTEAFF	TGTGCCAGCCAGATTAGCATGAACACTGAAGCTTTCTTT
.	TRBJ1-4	TRBV10-3	.	CAISGGLGTNEKLFF	TGTGCCATCAGTGGGGGCTTGGGAACTAATGAAAAACTGTTTTTT
TRBD2	TRBJ2-1	TRBV28	.	CASSSLAGANNEQFF	TGTGCCAGCAGCTCTTTAGCGGGAGCCAACAATGAGCAGTTCTTC
.	TRBJ1-1	TRBV5-1	.	CASSQGRLNTEAFF	TGCGCCAGCAGCCAGGGACGGTTGAACACTGAAGCTTTCTTT
TRBD1	TRBJ1-5	TRBV6-1	.	CASSQGTGREPQHF	TGTGCCAGCAGTCAAGGGACAGGAAGAGAGCCCCAGCATTTT
.	TRBJ2-2	TRBV7-9	.	CASSTTTVTGELFF	TGTGCCAGCAGCACAACGACGGTCACCGGGGAGCTGTTTTTT
TRBD1	TRBJ2-5	TRBV15	.	CATSRDRGETQYF	TGTGCCACCAGCAGGGACAGGGGGGAGACCCAGTACTTC
.	TRBJ1-4	TRBV30	once	CAWSVGGQGEKLFF	TGTGCCTGGAGTGTAGGGGGGCAAGGTGAAAAACTGTTTTTT
.	TRBJ1-2	TRBV6-1	.	CASSELRADANYGYTF	TGTGCCAGCAGTGAACTGCGGGCAGACGCTAACTATGGCTACACCTTC
TRBD1	TRBJ1-1	TRBV5-1	few	CASSLDRGDTEAFF	TGCGCCAGCAGCTTGGACAGGGGGGACACTGAAGCTTTCTTT
TRBD1	TRBJ1-1	TRBV15	once	CATSPGQIMNTEAFF	TGTGCCACCAGCCCGGGACAGATAATGAACACTGAAGCTTTCTTT
.	TRBJ2-5	TRBV15	.	CATSRDSGGRETQYF	TGTGCCACCAGCAGAGATTCTGGGGGGCGGGAGACCCAGTACTTC
TRBD1	TRBJ2-2	TRBV9	.	CASSRQGAVNTGELFF	TGTGCCAGCAGTCGACAGGGGGCGGTGAACACCGGGGAGCTGTTTTTT
.	TRBJ1-5	TRBV5-1	few	CASSLGQNQPQHF	TGCGCCAGCAGCCTTGGACAGAATCAGCCCCAGCATTTT
TRBD2	TRBJ2-3	TRBV5-4	.	CASSWGLAGADTQYF	TGTGCCAGCAGCTGGGGACTAGCGGGAGCTGATACGCAGTATTTT
TRBD1	TRBJ1-1	TRBV2	.	CASSVQTGLPEAFF	TGTGCCAGCAGTGTACAGACAGGGTTGCCTGAAGCTTTCTTT
.	TRBJ1-1	TRBV5-1	.	CASSSVNTEAFF	TGCGCCAGCAGCTCGGTGAACACTGAAGCTTTCTTT
.	TRBJ1-2	TRBV5-1	.	CASSLETGASYGYTF	TGCGCCAGCAGCTTGGAGACGGGGGCGAGCTATGGCTACACCTTC
.	TRBJ2-1	TRBV11-2	.	CASSSRQVSNEQFF	TGTGCCAGCAGCTCCCGACAGGTCTCCAATGAGCAGTTCTTC
TRBD2	TRBJ2-7	TRBV27	.	CASSPRGSSYEQYF	TGTGCCAGCAGTCCCCGCGGGAGCTCCTACGAGCAGTACTTC
TRBD1	TRBJ1-3	TRBV28	.	CASRYDRAGNTIYF	TGTGCCAGCAGATATGACAGGGCTGGAAACACCATATATTTT
TRBD1	TRBJ1-2	TRBV7-9	few	CASSLARGQGRNGYTF	TGTGCCAGCAGCTTAGCCCGAGGACAGGGCCGCAATGGCTACACCTTC
.	TRBJ1-2	TRBV18	.	CASSPRGSEGYTF	TGTGCCAGCTCACCCCGCGGTTCGGAGGGCTACACCTTC